This passage covers 27 T cell receptor beta chains from one sample sequenced in a study of cytomegalovirus exposure and HLA in healthy donors. Amplification used 60 Vbeta primers and 13 Jbeta primers. Profiling relied on immunoSEQ multiplex PCR, and the TCRdb table lists in-frame clones only, not all of them. The sample consists of about 97,000 clones, around 83% of them appearing once. The sequenced sample consisted of PBMCs. These receptors came from a man aged 30 to 45 in good health and CMV-seronegative.

The chain combines TRBV7-8 with TRBJ2-7; 7 positions agree with TRBD2. From germline, CDR1 is SGHVS and CDR2 FQNEAQ. Trimming at V came to 5 bases and at J to 3 bases, leaving 10 bases not matched to a gene. The CDR3 runs 15 residues. CDR3 coding DNA: TGTGCCAGCAGCACCGGACTAGTATTGGGCTACGAGCAGTACTTC. Translating it yields CASSTGLVLGYEQYF.

J is TRBJ2-1 and V is TRBV7-9; perhaps TRBD2 as D (6 bases). Germline lookup yields CDR1 SEHNR and CDR2 FQNEAQ (reference sequence). There are 17 residues in the CDR3. V was trimmed by 6 bases and J by 5 bases, leaving 23 bases between them. CDR3 protein: CASRTSSVGRRHNEQFF. CDR3 coding DNA: TGTGCCAGCAGGACATCTAGCGTCGGCCGTCGACACAATGAGCAGTTCTTC.

The J gene is TRBJ2-3, the V gene TRBV9; D remains ambiguous. V lost 0 bases and J lost 6, with 11 bases in between. The CDR3 runs to 14 residues. Germline V gives CDR1 SGDLS, CDR2 YYNGEE. CDR3 nucleotide sequence: TGTGCCAGCAGCGTAGCAGGTATCGTGGATACGCAGTATTTT. Amino acid sequence: CASSVAGIVDTQYF.

The rearrangement joins TRBV10-3 to TRBJ1-4; 7 bases match TRBD1. CDR1 is ENHRY and CDR2 is SYGVKD in the germline V gene. CDR3 length equals 14 residues. Germline trimming cut 0 bases from V and 7 bases from J; bases unmatched to any gene: 2. CDR3 in amino acids: CAISESGQIEKLFF. As DNA, the CDR3 is TGTGCCATCAGTGAGTCGGGACAGATTGAAAAACTGTTTTTT.

The chain links TRBV6-1 to TRBJ2-1; a weak D match, TRBD1 (6 bases). The CDR3 has 16 amino acids. Per germline, CDR1 MNHNS and CDR2 SASEGT. V lost 1 base, J lost 5 bases, and 15 bases lay in between. The chain's CDR3 is CASSEGWGRGHNEQFF. The CDR3 DNA reads TGTGCCAGCAGTGAAGGGTGGGGCAGGGGCCACAATGAGCAGTTCTTC.

The J gene is TRBJ2-7, the V gene TRBV30; perhaps TRBD1 as D (5 bases). Germline assignment: CDR1 GTSNPN and CDR2 SVGIG (reference sequence). This CDR3 is 13 amino acids long. Between the trimmed V and J ends, which lost 2 bases and 4 bases, there was a span of 12 bases. This CDR3 is CAWSQGRKYEQYF. In DNA form, the CDR3 reads TGTGCCTGGAGTCAGGGTAGGAAATACGAGCAGTACTTC.

V is TRBV27 and J is TRBJ2-3, with TRBD2 identical over 9 bases. After removal of 3 bases from V and 5 bases from J, the junction contained 12 bases not matched to a gene. Germline V CDR1 and CDR2: MNHEY, SMNVEV (reference sequence). The CDR3 extends over 17 amino acids. The CDR3, as DNA: TGTGCCAGCAGTTTTATCCCATCAGCGGGAGGAGGAGATACGCAGTATTTT. This sequence encodes CASSFIPSAGGGDTQYF.

The J gene is TRBJ2-7, the V gene TRBV7-6; 10 nucleotides line up with TRBD2. After removal of 4 bases from V and 2 bases from J, the junction contained 2 bases not matched to a gene. Germline CDR1 is SGHVS and CDR2 is FNYEAQ. CDR3 size: 14 residues. CDR3 sequence (DNA): TGTGCCAGCAGCTCTAGCGGGGGAACCTACGAGCAGTACTTC. Its protein product is CASSSSGGTYEQYF.

The chain uses TRBV27 and TRBJ2-7; tentative D call: TRBD2 (5 bases). Germline CDR1 MNHEY, CDR2 SMNVEV (reference sequence). The CDR3 is made up of 14 amino acids. Trimming stripped 2 bases from V and 2 bases from J, with 10 bases between. The CDR3 DNA is TGTGCCAGCAGTTTACAACTAGTTCCCTACGAGCAGTACTTC. Its translation is CASSLQLVPYEQYF.

The rearrangement joins TRBV27 to TRBJ1-2; D is undetermined. The CDR3 has 15 residues. Between the trimmed V and J ends, which lost 0 bases and 0 bases, there was a span of 8 bases. The germline CDR1 and CDR2 sequences are MNHEY and SMNVEV (reference sequence). Here the CDR3 DNA reads TGTGCCAGCAGTTTATCTCCAGAAGCTAACTATGGCTACACCTTC. Protein product: CASSLSPEANYGYTF.

This chain uses TRBV5-1 with TRBJ2-3; 11 nucleotides match TRBD1. V lost 3 bases and J lost 3; bases outside the gene matches: 3. Germline values: CDR1 SGHRS, CDR2 YFSETQ. The CDR3 length is 15 residues. Written as DNA, the CDR3 is TGCGCCAGCAGCTCGGGGACAGGGGGGACAGATACGCAGTATTTT. Translating it yields CASSSGTGGTDTQYF.

The chain employs TRBV5-1 and TRBJ2-1; the match to TRBD1 covers 7 bases. CDR3 length: 14 amino acids. Germline V lookup: CDR1 SGHRS, CDR2 YFSETQ. With 3 bases clipped from V and 4 bases from J, the junction kept 4 bases outside the gene matches. The CDR3 DNA sequence: TGCGCCAGCAGCTACGGGACAGCTTACAATGAGCAGTTCTTC. It codes for CASSYGTAYNEQFF.

The V and J genes are TRBV4-2 and TRBJ1-5, with D possibly being TRBD1 (5 bases). V lost 0 bases to trimming and J lost 6 bases, with 15 bases between them. Germline CDR1 is LGHNA and CDR2 is YNFKEQ. The CDR3 extends over 16 amino acids. The CDR3 reads CASSQDQGAPAQPQHF. In DNA, the CDR3 is TGTGCCAGCAGCCAAGATCAAGGGGCCCCGGCTCAGCCCCAGCATTTT.

The CDR3 nucleotides read TGTGCCAGCTCACCAATTGGCGGGATTGGGGCCAACGTCCTGACTTTC. Encoded protein: CASSPIGGIGANVLTF. The V and J genes are TRBV18 and TRBJ2-6; a possible D gene is TRBD2 (6 bases). Germline V gene sequence: CDR1 KGHSH, CDR2 LQKENI. Trimming pared 2 bases from V and 3 bases from J, leaving 11 bases between. The CDR3 sequence is 16 residues long. Supplemented by reference TRBV18 and TRBJ2-6, the full variable domain reads NAGVMQNPRHLVRRRGQEARLRCSPMKGHSHVYWYRQLPEEGLKFMVYLQKENIIDESGMPKERFSAEFPKEGPSILRIQQVVRGDSAAYFCASSPIGGIGANVLTFGAGSRLTVL.

This chain joins TRBV5-6 and TRBJ1-2, with D hard to call. The CDR3 is 11 amino acids. Germline loops: CDR1 SGHDT, CDR2 YYEEEE. Deletions cut 2 bases from V and 8 bases from J, with 7 bases between. The CDR3 region has the DNA TGTGCCAGCAGCTTACAAAACGGCTACACCTTC. It is translated as CASSLQNGYTF.

This chain uses TRBV27 with TRBJ2-1; 9 bases are a match to TRBD2. CDR1 is MNHEY, CDR2 SMNVEV, per germline (reference sequence). V lost 9 bases to trimming and J lost 10 bases; unmatched junction nucleotides: 7. This CDR3 comprises 12 residues. The CDR3 DNA reads TGTGCCAGTTCCGGGACTAGCAGGGAGCAGTTCTTC. Protein product: CASSGTSREQFF.

V usage is TRBV7-9 and J usage is TRBJ2-7; D is perhaps TRBD1 (6 bases). Germline loops: CDR1 SEHNR, CDR2 FQNEAQ (reference sequence). The ends were cut back, 4 bases at V and 2 bases at J, with 15 bases in the middle. This CDR3 comprises 15 residues. In nucleotides, the CDR3 is TGTGCCAGCAGCTACGGGACACTTGGGACCTACGAGCAGTACTTC. Amino acids: CASSYGTLGTYEQYF.

This chain links TRBV2 with TRBJ1-2; TRBD1 might be the D (6 bases). Germline values: CDR1 SNHLY, CDR2 FYNNEI. V gave up 4 bases and J gave up 5 bases, with 26 bases separating them. The CDR3 length is 18 residues. Here the CDR3 reads CASSVKRFGGGRSYGYTF. In DNA, the CDR3 is TGTGCCAGCAGTGTTAAACGGTTTGGGGGGGGGCGATCTTATGGCTACACCTTC.

V is TRBV10-2 and J is TRBJ1-2, with 7 bases aligning to TRBD1. Germline CDR1 WSHSY, CDR2 SAAADI. V shed 6 bases, J shed 3 bases, and the junction held 13 bases outside the gene matches. The CDR3 contains 16 residues. CDR3 sequence: CASSRDRETKDYGYTF. The CDR3 coding sequence is TGCGCCAGCAGCCGGGACAGAGAAACTAAGGACTATGGCTACACCTTC.

The chain combines TRBV6-1 with TRBJ2-2; 9 nucleotides line up with TRBD2. The V and J ends lost 4 bases and 2 bases, in that order; junction bases with no gene match: 2. Germline lookup yields CDR1 MNHNS and CDR2 SASEGT. CDR3 length: 15 amino acids. CDR3: CASSALAGNTGELFF. The CDR3 bases are TGTGCCAGCAGTGCACTAGCGGGTAACACCGGGGAGCTGTTTTTT.

This chain links TRBV29-1 with TRBJ1-2; 7 nucleotides agree with TRBD1. The CDR3 is made up of 13 amino acids. CDR1 and CDR2 from the germline V gene are SQVTM and ANQGSEA. The V gene end was trimmed by 6 bases and the J gene end by 3 bases; junction bases not matched to a gene: 7. Here the CDR3 reads CSVTTQGDYGYTF. CDR3 DNA: TGCAGCGTCACTACCCAGGGGGACTATGGCTACACCTTC. Combining the CDR3 with reference TRBV29-1 and TRBJ1-2 gives the whole variable domain SAVISQKPSRDICQRGTSLTIQCQVDSQVTMMFWYRQQPGQSLTLIATANQGSEATYESGFVIDKFPISRPNLTFSTLTVSNMSPEDSSIYLCSVTTQGDYGYTFGSGTRLTVV.

The V gene is TRBV6-1, the J gene TRBJ1-1; D possibly corresponds to TRBD1 (5 bases). Trimming took off 7 bases at V and 0 bases at J, with 9 bases between the two ends. The CDR3 consists of 13 residues. CDR1 is MNHNS, CDR2 SASEGT, per germline. The CDR3 DNA sequence: TGTGCCAGCATCGACAGCATGAACACTGAAGCTTTCTTT. Translation gives CASIDSMNTEAFF.

As concerns this clone: Germline is not matched at one junction end, which may reflect a read error. The chain is built from TRBV29-1 and TRBJ1-1, with D maybe TRBD1 (5 bases). The CDR3 contains 14 residues. CDR1 and CDR2 (germline): SQVTM, ANQGSEA. DNA for the CDR3: TGCAGAGTTGACCAAAACGTTGGACATCCTGAAGCTTTCTTT. This gives the protein CRVDQNVGHPEAFF.

The table lists this clone with a few counts. The V call is TRBV18, the J call TRBJ2-2; no reliable D call. The germline V and J ends were trimmed by 1 base and 4 bases, with 7 bases remaining between them. The germline V gene encodes CDR1 KGHSH and CDR2 LQKENI. There are 14 residues in the CDR3. The CDR3 coding sequence is TGTGCCAGCTCACCACAAGTCAGCACCGGGGAGCTGTTTTTT. This gives the protein CASSPQVSTGELFF. The whole variable domain, remainder taken from reference TRBV18 and TRBJ2-2, is NAGVMQNPRHLVRRRGQEARLRCSPMKGHSHVYWYRQLPEEGLKFMVYLQKENIIDESGMPKERFSAEFPKEGPSILRIQQVVRGDSAAYFCASSPQVSTGELFFGEGSRLTVL.

The rearrangement links TRBV27 to TRBJ2-4, with 8 bases matching TRBD1. In germline, CDR1 is MNHEY, CDR2 SMNVEV (reference sequence). This CDR3 has 13 amino acids. V shed 5 bases and J 8 bases; nucleotides not matched to a gene: 5. CDR3 region: CASSQGALDIQYF. The CDR3 DNA reads as TGTGCCAGCAGTCAGGGGGCTTTGGACATTCAGTACTTC.

This chain joins TRBV9 and TRBJ1-2; 7 bases fit TRBD1. J gave up 5 bases and V 3 bases, and 7 bases lay outside the gene matches. CDR3 size: 14 residues. Germline assignment: CDR1 SGDLS and CDR2 YYNGEE. The CDR3 DNA sequence: TGTGCCAGCAGCGACCGACAGGGACTTTATGGCTACACCTTC. Translating it yields CASSDRQGLYGYTF.

This chain connects TRBV5-1 to TRBJ2-5, with D unclear. There are 14 residues in the CDR3. Germline assignment: CDR1 SGHRS and CDR2 YFSETQ. Trimming removed 0 bases from V and 2 bases from J, with 8 bases in between. This CDR3 is CASSLASRQETQYF. The CDR3 DNA is TGCGCCAGCAGCTTGGCCTCACGGCAAGAGACCCAGTACTTC.